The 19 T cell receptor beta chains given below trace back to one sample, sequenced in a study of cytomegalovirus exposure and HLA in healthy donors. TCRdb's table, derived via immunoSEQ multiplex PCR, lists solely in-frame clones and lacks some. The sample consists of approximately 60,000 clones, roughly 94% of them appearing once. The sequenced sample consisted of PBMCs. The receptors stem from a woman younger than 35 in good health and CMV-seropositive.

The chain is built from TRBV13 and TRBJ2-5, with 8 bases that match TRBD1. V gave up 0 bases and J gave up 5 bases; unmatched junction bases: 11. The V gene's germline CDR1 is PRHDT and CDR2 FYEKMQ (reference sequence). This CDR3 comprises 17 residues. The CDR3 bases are TGTGCCAGCAGCTTAGGGACGGACAGGGTGGGTCCCGAGACCCAGTACTTC. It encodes CASSLGTDRVGPETQYF.

The CDR3 DNA follows: TGCGCCACCCGTGAAGCTTTCTTT. Protein: CATREAFF. The gene calls are TRBV4-3 and TRBJ1-1; D is ambiguous. The germline CDR1 and CDR2 sequences are LGHNA and YSLEER. Trimming removed 10 bases at V and 7 bases at J, with 4 bases between. This CDR3 is built from 8 residues.

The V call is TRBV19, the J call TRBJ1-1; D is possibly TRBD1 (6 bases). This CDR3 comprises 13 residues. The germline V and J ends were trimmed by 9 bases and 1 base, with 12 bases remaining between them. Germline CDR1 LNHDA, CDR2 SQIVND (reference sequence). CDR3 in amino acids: CASKQGWNTEAFF. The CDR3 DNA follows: TGTGCCAGCAAACAGGGCTGGAACACTGAAGCTTTCTTT. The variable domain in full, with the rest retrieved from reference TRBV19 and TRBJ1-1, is DGGITQSPKYLFRKEGQNVTLSCEQNLNHDAMYWYRQDPGQGLRLIYYSQIVNDFQKGDIAEGYSVSREKKESFPLTVTSAQKNPTAFYLCASKQGWNTEAFFGQGTRLTVV.

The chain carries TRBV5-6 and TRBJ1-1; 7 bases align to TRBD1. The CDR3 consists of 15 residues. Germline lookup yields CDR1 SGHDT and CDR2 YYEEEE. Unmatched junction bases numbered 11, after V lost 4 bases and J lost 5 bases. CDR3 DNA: TGTGCCAGCAGCCCCGGACAGGCAGGTTGGACTGAAGCTTTCTTT. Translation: CASSPGQAGWTEAFF. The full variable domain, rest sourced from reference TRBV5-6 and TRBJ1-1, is DAGVTQSPTHLIKTRGQQVTLRCSPKSGHDTVSWYQQALGQGPQFIFQYYEEEERQRGNFPDRFSGHQFPNYSSELNVNALLLGDSALYLCASSPGQAGWTEAFFGQGTRLTVV.

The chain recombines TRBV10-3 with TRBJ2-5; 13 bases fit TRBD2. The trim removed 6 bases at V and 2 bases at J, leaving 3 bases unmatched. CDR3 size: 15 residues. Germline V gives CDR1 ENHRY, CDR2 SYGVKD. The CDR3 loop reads CAISPGLAGQETQYF. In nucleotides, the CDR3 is TGTGCCATCAGCCCGGGACTAGCGGGGCAAGAGACCCAGTACTTC.

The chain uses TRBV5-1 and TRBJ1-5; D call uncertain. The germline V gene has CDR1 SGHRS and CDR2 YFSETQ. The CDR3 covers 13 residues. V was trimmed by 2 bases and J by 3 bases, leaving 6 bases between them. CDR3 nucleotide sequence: TGCGCCAGCAGCTTTTCAGACAATCAGCCCCAGCATTTT. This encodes CASSFSDNQPQHF. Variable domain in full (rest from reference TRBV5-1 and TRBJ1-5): KAGVTQTPRYLIKTRGQQVTLSCSPISGHRSVSWYQQTPGQGLQFLFEYFSETQRNKGNFPGRFSGRQFSNSRSEMNVSTLELGDSALYLCASSFSDNQPQHFGDGTRLSIL.

The CDR3 nucleotides read TGTGCCAGCAGTTGGGGGGGGGAGATCGAGCAGTACTTC. It yields the protein CASSWGGEIEQYF. This chain uses TRBV27 with TRBJ2-7, with 7 bases that match TRBD2. CDR3 size: 13 residues. The trim removed 4 bases at V and 6 bases at J, leaving 6 bases unmatched. Germline V gene lookup returns CDR1 MNHEY and CDR2 SMNVEV (reference sequence).

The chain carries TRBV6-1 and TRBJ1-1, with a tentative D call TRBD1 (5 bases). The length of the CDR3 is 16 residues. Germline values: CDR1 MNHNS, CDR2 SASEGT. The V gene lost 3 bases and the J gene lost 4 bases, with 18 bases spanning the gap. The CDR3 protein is CASSDTGGVGFTEAFF. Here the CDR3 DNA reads TGTGCCAGCAGTGATACGGGAGGGGTCGGGTTCACTGAAGCTTTCTTT.

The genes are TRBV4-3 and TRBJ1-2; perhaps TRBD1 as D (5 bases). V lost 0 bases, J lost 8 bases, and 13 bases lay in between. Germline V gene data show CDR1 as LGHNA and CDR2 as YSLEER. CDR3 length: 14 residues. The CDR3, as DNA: TGCGCCAGCAGCCAAGATTCCCGGACACCAGGCTACACCTTC. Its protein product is CASSQDSRTPGYTF.

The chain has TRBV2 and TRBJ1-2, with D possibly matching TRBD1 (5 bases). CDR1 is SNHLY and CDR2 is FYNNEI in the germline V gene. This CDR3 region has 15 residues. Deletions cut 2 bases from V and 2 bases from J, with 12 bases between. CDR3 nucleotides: TGTGCCAGCAGTGAACGGGACTCTTCGAACTATGGCTACACCTTC. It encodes CASSERDSSNYGYTF.

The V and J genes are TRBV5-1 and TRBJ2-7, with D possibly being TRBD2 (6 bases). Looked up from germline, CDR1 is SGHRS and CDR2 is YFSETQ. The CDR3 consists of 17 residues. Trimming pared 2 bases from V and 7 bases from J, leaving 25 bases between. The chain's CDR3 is CASSFGTLRDRGMEQYF. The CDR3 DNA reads TGCGCCAGCAGCTTCGGGACTCTCCGGGACCGGGGCATGGAGCAGTACTTC.

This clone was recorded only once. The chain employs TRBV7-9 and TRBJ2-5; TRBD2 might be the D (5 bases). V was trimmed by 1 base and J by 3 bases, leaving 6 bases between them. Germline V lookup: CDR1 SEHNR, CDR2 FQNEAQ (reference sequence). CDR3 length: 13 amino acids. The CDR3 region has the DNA TGTGCCAGCAGCTTAGACGGGGAAGAGACCCAGTACTTC. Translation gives CASSLDGEETQYF.

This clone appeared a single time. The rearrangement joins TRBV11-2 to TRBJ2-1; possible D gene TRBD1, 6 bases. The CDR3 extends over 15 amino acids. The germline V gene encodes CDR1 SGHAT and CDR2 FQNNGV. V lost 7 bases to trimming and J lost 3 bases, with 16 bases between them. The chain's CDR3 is CASTIQGIFYNEQFF. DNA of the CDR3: TGTGCCAGCACTATACAGGGTATTTTCTACAATGAGCAGTTCTTC.

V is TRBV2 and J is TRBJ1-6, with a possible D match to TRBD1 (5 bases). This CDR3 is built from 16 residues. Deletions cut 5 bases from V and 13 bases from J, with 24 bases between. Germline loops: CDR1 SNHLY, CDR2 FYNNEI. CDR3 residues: CASSLTSLMGRIPLHF. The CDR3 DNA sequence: TGTGCCAGCAGTCTCACATCTTTGATGGGGCGCATTCCCCTCCACTTT.

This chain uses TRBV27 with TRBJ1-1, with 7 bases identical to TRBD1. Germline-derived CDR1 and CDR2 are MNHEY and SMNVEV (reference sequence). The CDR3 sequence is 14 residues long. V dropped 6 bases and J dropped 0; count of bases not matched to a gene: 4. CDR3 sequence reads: CASRGTVMNTEAFF. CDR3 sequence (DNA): TGTGCCAGCAGGGGGACAGTCATGAACACTGAAGCTTTCTTT.

The CDR3 DNA reads as TGTGCCAGCAGCTTGGCAGGGGCTCGGACCGGGGAGCTGTTTTTT. As protein: CASSLAGARTGELFF. This chain connects TRBV5-6 to TRBJ2-2, with D possibly being TRBD1 (6 bases). With 0 bases removed from V and 5 bases from J, the gap between germline ends came to 11 bases. In germline, CDR1 is SGHDT, CDR2 YYEEEE. The CDR3 is 15 amino acids.

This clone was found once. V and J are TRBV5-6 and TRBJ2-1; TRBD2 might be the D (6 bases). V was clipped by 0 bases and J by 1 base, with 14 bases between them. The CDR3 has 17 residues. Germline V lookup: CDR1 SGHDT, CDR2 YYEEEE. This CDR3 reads CASSLVSWGLSYNEQFF. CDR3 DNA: TGTGCCAGCAGCTTGGTTTCGTGGGGACTTTCCTACAATGAGCAGTTCTTC.

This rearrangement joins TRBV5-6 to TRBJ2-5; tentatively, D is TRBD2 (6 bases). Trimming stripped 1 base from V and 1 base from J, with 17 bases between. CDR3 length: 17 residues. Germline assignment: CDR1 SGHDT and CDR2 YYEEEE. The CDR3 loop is CASSLLRLVSSQETQYF. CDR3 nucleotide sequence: TGTGCCAGCAGCTTGCTCCGACTAGTAAGTTCCCAAGAGACCCAGTACTTC.

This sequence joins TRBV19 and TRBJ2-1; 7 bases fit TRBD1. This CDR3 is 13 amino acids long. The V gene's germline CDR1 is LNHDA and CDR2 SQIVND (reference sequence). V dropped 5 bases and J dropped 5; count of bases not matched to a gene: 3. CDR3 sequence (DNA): TGTGCCAGTAGTCTGGGACAGAACAATGAGCAGTTCTTC. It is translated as CASSLGQNNEQFF.